This T cell receptor (beta chain) was recorded in a study of cytomegalovirus exposure and HLA in healthy donors. PCR used 60 Vbeta primers and 13 Jbeta primers. Assay used: immunoSEQ multiplex PCR; TCRdb lists only in-frame clones, some missing. The sample lists over 100,000 clones, 60% to 85% occurring once. Study-level results: Within the data, a cluster of highly shared sequence variants was likely a sequencing artifact.

Comments on this clone: The antigen remains unidentified.

CDR1 and CDR2 from the germline V gene are WSHSY and SAAADI. V was cut by 2 bases and J by 1 base, with 6 bases left in between. The CDR3 is made up of 14 amino acids. Sequenced input: PBMCs. This clonotype was obtained from a middle-aged woman in good health and CMV-seropositive. The J gene is TRBJ1-5, the V gene TRBV10-2, with D perhaps TRBD1 (5 bases). CDR3 sequence: CASSEGGSNQPQHF. CDR3 nucleotide sequence: TGCGCCAGCAGTGAGGGGGGGAGCAATCAGCCCCAGCATTTT.